This T cell receptor (beta chain) was captured by sequencing in a study of blood T cell repertoires in COVID-19 (dated by TCRdb to the early 2020s). Background on the whole study: Samples covering the acute and convalescent phases of COVID-19 were provided by collaborators in the United States, Italy and Spain. The prospective study material was composed of cDNA or gDNA derived from T cells, B-cell-depleted T cells, or PBMCs. HLA class I and class II types, where available, came from metadata supplied by the sample provider rather than from assay-based typing. The samples were drawn from two sources: the first 160 participants of the ongoing ImmuneRACE study, and fewer than 1,500 subjects contributed by 6 global collaborators. The repertoires were released in a freely available public database meant as a resource for research on the immune response to SARS-CoV-2. Subjects who had been exposed to COVID-19, were actively infected with it, or had recovered from it provided the deeply sampled blood TCRbeta repertoires that made up the dataset. Sample metadata almost always included a de-identified subject ID, COVID-19 status, age in years and sex.

In Seattle, one collaborating source enrolled patients while the infection was active and tracked those patients longitudinally over the course of disease. The collaborating institutions used their own protocols to collect whole blood in K2EDTA tubes. For TCRbeta analysis, collaborator samples were shipped as frozen whole blood, as isolated PBMCs, or as DNA extracted from either sample type. What the research found in general, with its limitations: The amount of clinical and demographic metadata varied by source and participant and was provided uncurated.

TCRbeta CDR3 regions were amplified from genomic DNA using the immunoSEQ Assay, a bias-controlled multiplex PCR. Processing in the source paper ran as follows. The number of nucleated cells in each sample was estimated from the amplification of reference gene primers within the assay. Sequence reads were collapsed and filtered to measure the absolute abundance of every unique TCRbeta CDR3 rearrangement. For each sample, productive Simpson clonality was calculated by taking the square root of Simpson's diversity index across productive rearrangements. Imported from immuneACCESS, the table was reduced by TCRdb to in-frame sequences with V and J called. These copies leave out some clones; in studies compared against another copy, an unresolved V gene accounts for under half, and the cause of the remainder is not known. V, J and clone size reflect that table, while D and trimming were determined from the DNA. The sample table records roughly 70,000 clones; 70% to 80% of these occur just once. 2% to 2.5% of the sample comes from the top ten.

As regards this clone: Its antigen is still unknown. Base quality data are lacking; no much larger clone is found one base away.

The germline V gene supplies CDR1 MDHEN and CDR2 SYDVKM. The CDR3 measures 14 amino acids from cysteine to phenylalanine. Only the CDR3 portion is preserved as DNA: 42 bases, with reading frame beginning at the first base. Here V drops 6 bases and J drops 5 bases, and the junction holds 3 bases not matched to any gene. Recombination joined TRBV28 with TRBJ2-1, with 11 central nucleotides matching TRBD2. Source material: peripheral blood. The source of this sequence is an older man with COVID-19, enrolled during active disease. DNA sequence: TGTGCCAGCAGCGTACTAGCGGGAGACAATGAGCAGTTCTTC. Its translation reads: CASSVLAGDNEQFF.